The following is a T cell receptor (beta chain) sequence with its context. TCRdb's table, derived via immunoSEQ multiplex PCR, lists solely in-frame clones and lacks some. The sample lists just over 20,000 clones; around 87% were seen once. This sample stems from a study of OX40 agonist ivuxolimab in advanced cancers. This specimen was CD4+ or CD8+ T cells sorted from blood, taken in a trial of the OX40 agonist ivuxolimab. The sequence was collected from an adult with an advanced solid tumor such as melanoma, head and neck, liver or kidney cancer.

DNA for the CDR3: TGTGCCTGGGCGACCGGGACAGTTTCCTACGAGCAGTACTTC. Amino acids: CAWATGTVSYEQYF. The chain carries TRBV30 and TRBJ2-7; TRBD1 aligns across 7 bases. The germline CDR1 and CDR2 sequences are GTSNPN and SVGIG (reference sequence). The trim removed 5 bases at V and 1 base at J, leaving 8 bases unmatched. CDR3 length: 14 amino acids.